This T cell receptor (beta chain) is from a study of spatial heterogeneity in lung cancer. CDR3 length equals 19 residues. Trimming took 2 bases from V and 2 from J; bases not matched to a gene: 16. TCRdb itself ran the 5' RACE reads through MiXCR, one entry per CDR3 protein. This sample has under 9,000 distinct CDR3 sequences, with about 14% found just once. Whole-study results and caveats: Mutation counts in tumors were tracked by counts of expanded intratumoral alpha and beta TCRs.

The sample holds a few counts of this clonotype. The antigen remains undetermined. Time point meaning: sample taken at primary tumor resection. The receptor comes from a male donor with early-stage non-small cell lung cancer. Sequencing was performed on lung tumor tissue, taken at surgery. The chain couples TRBV12-3 or TRBV12-4 to TRBJ2-7, with 9 bases fitting TRBD2. CDR3 DNA sequence: TGTGCCAGCAGTTTATCCTGGCGGGAGGGTGCCCGAATCACCTACGAGCAGTACTTC. Translated, it gives CASSLSWREGARITYEQYF.